This T cell receptor beta chain was observed in a study of identical twins. Findings and limits, study-wide: Weaker excess twin sharing was observed in beta out-of-frame sequences.

This clonotype was counted at least ten times. The antigen is unknown. Through template switching, a universal primer site was introduced, and the cDNA contained unique molecular identifiers. TCRdb independently ran MiXCR on the 5' RACE reads; one entry per CDR3 protein. The table lists hundreds of thousands of distinct CDR3 sequences, 9% to 15% of them singletons. The same sample was also used in a study of yellow fever vaccine responses in identical twins.

The source is a woman under 30 in good health. Sequencing was performed on CD8+ T cells sorted from blood.

The CDR3 reads CASSLEQVLYNEQFF. The DNA of the CDR3 is TGTGCCAGCAGCTTAGAACAGGTCCTCTACAATGAGCAGTTCTTC. The chain has TRBV7-9 and TRBJ2-1; TRBD1 might be the D (5 bases). From germline, CDR1 is SEHNR and CDR2 FQNEAQ (reference sequence). This CDR3 region has 15 residues. V was trimmed by 1 base and J by 3 bases, leaving 10 bases between them.